The 32 T cell receptor beta chains below all came from one sample that was sequenced in a study of cytomegalovirus exposure and HLA in healthy donors. Generated by immunoSEQ multiplex PCR, the TCRdb table keeps only in-frame clones and is missing some. The sample records 130,000 or so clones, roughly nine tenths being singletons. The sequenced sample was PBMCs. The receptors were sampled from a woman under 30 in good health and CMV-seropositive.

V usage is TRBV19 and J usage is TRBJ1-2; 7 nucleotides match TRBD1. The CDR3 is made up of 13 amino acids. Trimming removed 5 bases from V and 4 bases from J; junction bases left unmatched: 4. CDR1 is LNHDA, CDR2 SQIVND, per germline (reference sequence). CDR3 nucleotides: TGTGCCAGTAGTTCGGGACAGTTCTATGGCTACACCTTC. Translating gives CASSSGQFYGYTF.

The J gene is TRBJ1-2, the V gene TRBV7-2; weak D call: TRBD1 (6 bases). The ends were cut back, 5 bases at V and 0 bases at J, with 13 bases in the middle. This CDR3 is 15 amino acids long. CDR1 is SGHTA and CDR2 is FQGNSA in the germline V gene. CDR3 nucleotide sequence: TGTGCCAGCAGCCCCTTCGACAGGTCTAACTATGGCTACACCTTC. Protein sequence: CASSPFDRSNYGYTF.

This clone was found once. The chain uses TRBV5-1 and TRBJ2-1; TRBD2 matches at 10 bases. CDR1 and CDR2 from the germline V gene are SGHRS and YFSETQ. V dropped 4 bases and J dropped 2; count of bases not matched to a gene: 6. The CDR3 has 16 residues. CDR3 bases: TGCGCCAGCAGCCTTCTTAGCGGGGGGACCTACAATGAGCAGTTCTTC. Translated: CASSLLSGGTYNEQFF.

V is TRBV12-2 and J is TRBJ1-3; the D segment call TRBD1 is taken from the table without a DNA check. TRBV12-2 is termed a pseudogene. The CDR3 spans 21 residues. Here the CDR3 DNA reads TGTGCAAGTCGCCTAAAGGCGGGGGACAGGCCTAGTGGGAGCTCTGGAAACACCATATATTTT. It specifies CASRLKAGDRPSGSSGNTIYF.

The V and J genes are TRBV7-8 and TRBJ2-7, with TRBD1 as a possible D gene (5 bases). The CDR3 contains 12 residues. Germline loops: CDR1 SGHVS, CDR2 FQNEAQ. V was cut by 4 bases and J by 7 bases, with 11 bases left in between. The DNA for the CDR3 is TGTGCCAGCAGCTGGATGGACACTGAGCAGTACTTC. This translates into CASSWMDTEQYF.

The chain combines TRBV14 with TRBJ2-2, with D possibly being TRBD1 (6 bases). There are 13 residues in the CDR3. V was trimmed by 2 bases and J by 6 bases, leaving 7 bases between them. The germline gives CDR1 SGHDN, CDR2 FVKESK. The CDR3 region has the DNA TGTGCCAGCAGCCAAAAGGGGGCCGGGGAGCTGTTTTTT. Protein: CASSQKGAGELFF.

V usage is TRBV11-3 and J usage is TRBJ2-5; 7 positions agree with TRBD2. Trimming cost V 5 bases and J 1 base; bases outside gene matches: 7. This CDR3 has 15 residues. Germline-derived CDR1 and CDR2 are SGHNT and YENEEA. In DNA form, the CDR3 reads TGTGCCAGCAGCCGGGACTACGACGGCCAAGAGACCCAGTACTTC. Amino acid sequence: CASSRDYDGQETQYF.

The chain combines TRBV15 with TRBJ2-3, with D tentatively TRBD1 (5 bases). The ends were cut back, 4 bases at V and 1 base at J, with 9 bases in the middle. In germline, CDR1 is LNHNV, CDR2 YYDKDF (reference sequence). The CDR3 runs to 14 residues. In DNA form, the CDR3 reads TGTGCCACCAGCATACAGGATGGCACAGATACGCAGTATTTT. Its translation is CATSIQDGTDTQYF.

The CDR3 region is CASSSGTGGYEQYF. The CDR3 nucleotides read TGTGCCAGCAGCTCCGGGACAGGGGGCTACGAGCAGTACTTC. This chain joins TRBV5-4 and TRBJ2-7; 11 bases map to TRBD1. CDR3 length: 14 amino acids. Germline CDR1 SGHNT, CDR2 YYREEE (reference sequence). J was trimmed by 3 bases and V by 3 bases; bases with no gene match: 2. Complete variable domain (other parts from reference TRBV5-4 and TRBJ2-7): ETGVTQSPTHLIKTRGQQVTLRCSSQSGHNTVSWYQQALGQGPQFIFQYYREEENGRGNFPPRFSGLQFPNYSSELNVNALELDDSALYLCASSSGTGGYEQYFGPGTRLTVT.

The V gene is TRBV18, the J gene TRBJ1-1, with D possibly being TRBD1 (6 bases). This CDR3 region has 15 residues. Germline V lookup: CDR1 KGHSH, CDR2 LQKENI. The germline V and J ends were trimmed by 2 bases and 4 bases, with 14 bases remaining between them. CDR3 in amino acids: CASSPVLQGSTEAFF. CDR3 nucleotide sequence: TGTGCCAGCTCACCAGTGTTGCAGGGGAGCACTGAAGCTTTCTTT.

This clone occurred once. The rearrangement links TRBV6-1 to TRBJ2-1; 9 bases are a match to TRBD2. V was clipped by 10 bases and J by 7 bases; unmatched bases: 14. The CDR3 sequence is 15 residues long. CDR1 and CDR2 from the germline V gene are MNHNS and SASEGT. CDR3 sequence: CATGSGLAGTNEQFF. CDR3 coding DNA: TGTGCCACCGGGTCTGGGCTAGCGGGGACTAATGAGCAGTTCTTC.

The genes are TRBV25-1 and TRBJ2-7; perhaps TRBD1 as D (6 bases). Trimming cost V 2 bases and J 3 bases, with 14 bases left between them. The germline gives CDR1 MGHDK, CDR2 SYGVNS. This CDR3 comprises 15 residues. CDR3 DNA: TGTGCCAGCAGTGAAACTAGGGGACAAAACTACGAGCAGTACTTC. This codes for CASSETRGQNYEQYF.

The chain uses TRBV4-1 and TRBJ2-1, with D possibly being TRBD2 (6 bases). The V end lost 1 base, the J end lost 4 bases, and 11 bases lay between the germline ends. The CDR3 contains 15 residues. Germline lookup yields CDR1 MGHRA and CDR2 YSYEKL. The CDR3 region has the DNA TGCGCCAGCAGCCAAGGCGGGGCAAGGTACAATGAGCAGTTCTTC. Its translation is CASSQGGARYNEQFF.

This clone was detected only a few times. This sequence joins TRBV6-4 and TRBJ2-1; TRBD2 matches at 9 bases. The CDR3 covers 17 residues. V dropped 0 bases and J dropped 3; count of bases not matched to a gene: 6. The germline V gene encodes CDR1 MRHNA and CDR2 SNTAGT. This chain's CDR3 is CASSDSMLRGGYNEQFF. For the CDR3, the DNA is TGTGCCAGCAGTGACTCCATGCTGCGGGGGGGCTACAATGAGCAGTTCTTC.

The gene calls are TRBV6-5 and TRBJ1-1, with D tentatively TRBD1 (5 bases). Looked up from germline, CDR1 is MNHEY and CDR2 is SVGAGI. Trimming stripped 0 bases from V and 2 bases from J, with 10 bases between. This CDR3 is 15 amino acids long. The chain's CDR3 is CASSYSGQGNTEAFF. The CDR3 DNA is TGTGCCAGCAGTTACTCTGGGCAGGGTAACACTGAAGCTTTCTTT.

J is TRBJ1-4 and V is TRBV5-1; the D is unclear. Per the germline V gene, CDR1 is SGHRS and CDR2 is YFSETQ. There are 14 residues in the CDR3. Trimming cost V 4 bases and J 7 bases, with 14 bases left between them. The CDR3 sequence is CASSPGWEGEKLFF. CDR3 in DNA: TGCGCCAGCAGCCCGGGTTGGGAGGGTGAAAAACTGTTTTTT.

The gene calls are TRBV7-6 and TRBJ2-1, with 10 bases that match TRBD2. Germline-derived CDR1 and CDR2 are SGHVS and FNYEAQ. The CDR3 has 19 amino acids. Unmatched junction bases numbered 16, after V lost 3 bases and J lost 5 bases. Here the CDR3 reads CASSFIPSVLAGAHNEQFF. CDR3 nucleotide sequence: TGTGCCAGCAGCTTTATTCCCTCCGTTCTAGCGGGGGCCCACAATGAGCAGTTCTTC.

The V and J genes are TRBV2 and TRBJ2-7; D is perhaps TRBD2 (5 bases). Trimming shortened V by 2 bases and J by 5 bases, and 13 bases separated the two germline ends. This CDR3 region has 14 residues. Germline V gene lookup returns CDR1 SNHLY and CDR2 FYNNEI. CDR3 coding DNA: TGTGCCAGCAGTGAATTTTCGGCCGGGAACGAGCAGTACTTC. It encodes CASSEFSAGNEQYF.

The chain is built from TRBV6-1 and TRBJ1-4; D not resolved. Trimming took 6 bases from V and 0 from J, leaving 8 bases between them. Germline assignment: CDR1 MNHNS and CDR2 SASEGT. The CDR3 length is 14 residues. In nucleotides, the CDR3 is TGTGCCAGCAGGCCAAGAGCAACTAATGAAAAACTGTTTTTT. Its translation is CASRPRATNEKLFF.

This chain connects TRBV5-4 to TRBJ1-1, with D possibly being TRBD1 (6 bases). The germline V and J ends were trimmed by 6 bases and 10 bases, with 19 bases remaining between them. The length of the CDR3 is 13 residues. Per germline, CDR1 SGHNT and CDR2 YYREEE (reference sequence). The CDR3 bases are TGTGCCAGCACCCTTAAGGACAGCGGAACAGCTTTCTTT. Amino acid sequence: CASTLKDSGTAFF.

The chain combines TRBV5-4 with TRBJ2-1, with D possibly TRBD2 on 6 matching bases. CDR1 and CDR2 (germline): SGHNT, YYREEE (reference sequence). Trimming cost V 0 bases and J 7 bases, with 17 bases left between them. The CDR3 has 16 residues. The CDR3 DNA reads TGTGCCAGCAGCTTGGGAGGGGTCCAGGGAGGTAATGAGCAGTTCTTC. Translating it yields CASSLGGVQGGNEQFF.

The chain combines TRBV15 with TRBJ2-7; possibly TRBD1 for D (6 bases). Trimming took off 0 bases at V and 7 bases at J, with 16 bases between the two ends. The CDR3 runs to 15 residues. The germline V gene encodes CDR1 LNHNV and CDR2 YYDKDF (reference sequence). CDR3 loop: CATSRDPKGVWEQYF. The CDR3 DNA reads as TGTGCCACCAGCAGAGATCCGAAGGGGGTATGGGAGCAGTACTTC.

The chain joins TRBV2 to TRBJ2-5; D is perhaps TRBD1 (6 bases). V was clipped by 3 bases and J by 0 bases, with 14 bases between them. Germline assignment: CDR1 SNHLY and CDR2 FYNNEI. CDR3 length: 16 amino acids. In nucleotides, the CDR3 is TGTGCCAGCAGTGACAGGGGCTCCGCGTACCAAGAGACCCAGTACTTC. Protein sequence: CASSDRGSAYQETQYF.

The V gene is TRBV5-1, the J gene TRBJ1-4; D call uncertain. In germline, CDR1 is SGHRS, CDR2 YFSETQ. Trimming stripped 0 bases from V and 6 bases from J, with 15 bases between. This CDR3 has 16 amino acids. CDR3 amino acids: CASSLGSWQSYEKLFF. The CDR3 nucleotides read TGCGCCAGCAGCTTGGGCTCGTGGCAGTCCTATGAAAAACTGTTTTTT.

The chain couples TRBV7-2 to TRBJ2-7, with unresolved D. CDR1 SGHTA and CDR2 FQGNSA come from the germline V gene. V was cut by 5 bases and J by 5 bases, with 16 bases left in between. The CDR3 spans 14 residues. The CDR3 sequence is CASSDVLVQDEQYF. The CDR3, as DNA: TGTGCCAGCAGCGATGTTCTTGTCCAGGACGAGCAGTACTTC.

This chain joins TRBV4-3 and TRBJ2-7; the match to TRBD1 covers 9 bases. Trimming at V came to 1 base and at J to 5 bases, leaving 9 bases not matched to a gene. The CDR3 totals 16 residues. The germline V gene has CDR1 LGHNA and CDR2 YSLEER. CDR3 in DNA: TGCGCCAGCAGCCAAGGGGGGGGACAGGGCAAGCACGAGCAGTACTTC. This codes for CASSQGGGQGKHEQYF.

CDR3 region: CASSADRGGGSPLHF. The DNA for the CDR3 is TGTGCCAGCAGTGCCGACAGGGGTGGGGGTTCACCCCTCCACTTT. The V gene is TRBV25-1, the J gene TRBJ1-6; 8 bases align to TRBD1. The trim removed 4 bases at V and 9 bases at J, leaving 8 bases unmatched. Germline V gene data show CDR1 as MGHDK and CDR2 as SYGVNS. This CDR3 is 15 amino acids long.

The genes are TRBV7-8 and TRBJ2-7, with D possibly TRBD1 on 6 matching bases. The CDR3 consists of 14 residues. V was cut by 0 bases and J by 6 bases, with 12 bases left in between. Germline-derived CDR1 and CDR2 are SGHVS and FQNEAQ. The CDR3 DNA is TGTGCCAGCAGCTTAGCGCCCGGACAGACCGAGCAGTACTTC. Translating gives CASSLAPGQTEQYF.

The gene calls are TRBV7-8 and TRBJ2-3; maybe TRBD2 (6 bases). The CDR3 is made up of 15 amino acids. CDR1 is SGHVS and CDR2 is FQNEAQ in the germline V gene. The ends were cut back, 5 bases at V and 5 bases at J, with 17 bases in the middle. The DNA of the CDR3 is TGTGCCAGCAGCCCCACGGCTAGGGAGGAAGATACGCAGTATTTT. Protein product: CASSPTAREEDTQYF.

The rearrangement joins TRBV7-2 to TRBJ1-3; D is unresolved. CDR1 is SGHTA, CDR2 FQGNSA, per germline. V dropped 2 bases and J dropped 1 base, with 18 bases sitting between them. The CDR3 extends over 18 amino acids. CDR3 in DNA: TGTGCCAGCAGCTTATTGCGGGCGTCAGGAGGTTCTGGAAACACCATATATTTT. This sequence encodes CASSLLRASGGSGNTIYF. The full variable domain, with the rest looked up from reference TRBV7-2 and TRBJ1-3, is GAGVSQSPSNKVTEKGKDVELRCDPISGHTALYWYRQSLGQGLEFLIYFQGNSAPDKSGLPSDRFSAERTGGSVSTLTIQRTQQEDSAVYLCASSLLRASGGSGNTIYFGEGSWLTVV.

This chain connects TRBV6-1 to TRBJ2-3, with 10 bases lining up with TRBD2. Germline values: CDR1 MNHNS, CDR2 SASEGT. V was clipped by 2 bases and J by 4 bases; unmatched bases: 3. The CDR3 loop spans 15 amino acids. In DNA, the CDR3 is TGTGCCAGCAGTGAAAGAGGGACTAGCGCAGATACGCAGTATTTT. This gives the protein CASSERGTSADTQYF.

The genes are TRBV7-2 and TRBJ2-7, with D possibly matching TRBD2 (7 bases). The germline CDR1 and CDR2 sequences are SGHTA and FQGNSA. V lost 5 bases to trimming and J lost 2 bases, with 13 bases between them. This CDR3 is 14 amino acids long. The CDR3 loop is CASSAGGRTYEQYF. The CDR3 nucleotides are TGTGCCAGCAGCGCCGGGGGGCGCACCTACGAGCAGTACTTC.